This paragraph reports one T cell receptor beta chain. Clones were sequenced by immunoSEQ multiplex PCR, and TCRdb holds only the in-frame ones, with some missing. The data show tens of thousands of clones, roughly 90% seen once. The CDR3 consists of 14 residues. Germline V CDR1 and CDR2: KGHSH, LQKENI. Trimming at V came to 4 bases and at J to 3 bases, leaving 4 bases not matched to a gene. The sample comes from a study of T cell changes during pregnancy in multiple sclerosis. This chain joins TRBV18 and TRBJ1-2; 8 bases map to TRBD1. The sample consisted of CD4+ T cells from peripheral blood mononuclear cells, taken after pregnancy. The TCR sequence derives from a female donor with multiple sclerosis, enrolled in a pregnancy study. CDR3 DNA: TGTGCCAGCTCACGAGACAGGGGCGACTATGGCTACACCTTC. Translation gives CASSRDRGDYGYTF.